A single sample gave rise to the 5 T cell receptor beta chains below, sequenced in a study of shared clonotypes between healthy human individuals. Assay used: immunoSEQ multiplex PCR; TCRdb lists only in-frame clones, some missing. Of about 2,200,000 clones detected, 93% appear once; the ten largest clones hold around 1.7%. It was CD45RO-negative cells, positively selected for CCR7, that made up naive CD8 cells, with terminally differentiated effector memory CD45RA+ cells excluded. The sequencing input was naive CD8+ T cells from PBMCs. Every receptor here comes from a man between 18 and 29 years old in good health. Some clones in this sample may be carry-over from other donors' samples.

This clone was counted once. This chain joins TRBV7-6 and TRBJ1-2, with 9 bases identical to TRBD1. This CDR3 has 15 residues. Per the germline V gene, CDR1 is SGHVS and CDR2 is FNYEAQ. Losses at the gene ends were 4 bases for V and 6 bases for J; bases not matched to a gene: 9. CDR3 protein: CASSSTWTGEDGYTF. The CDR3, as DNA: TGTGCCAGCAGCTCAACCTGGACAGGGGAGGATGGCTACACCTTC.

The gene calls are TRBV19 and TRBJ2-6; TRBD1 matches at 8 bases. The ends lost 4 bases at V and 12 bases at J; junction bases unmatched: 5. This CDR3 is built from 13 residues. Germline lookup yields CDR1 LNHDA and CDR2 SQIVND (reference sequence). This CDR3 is CASSTGQAIVLTF. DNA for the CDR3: TGTGCCAGTAGTACGGGACAGGCGATCGTCCTGACTTTC.

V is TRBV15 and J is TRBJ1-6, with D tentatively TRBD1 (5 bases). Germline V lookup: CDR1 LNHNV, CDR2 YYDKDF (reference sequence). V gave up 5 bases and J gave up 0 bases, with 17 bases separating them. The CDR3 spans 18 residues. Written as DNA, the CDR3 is TGTGCCACCAGCGTTCCGGGGCCCCCGAGCTCCTATAATTCACCCCTCCACTTT. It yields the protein CATSVPGPPSSYNSPLHF.

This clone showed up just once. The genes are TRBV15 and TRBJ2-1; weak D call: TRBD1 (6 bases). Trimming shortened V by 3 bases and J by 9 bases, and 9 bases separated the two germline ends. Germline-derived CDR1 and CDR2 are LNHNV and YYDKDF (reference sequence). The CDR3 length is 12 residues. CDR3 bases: TGTGCCACCAGCAGGGGGGCTACTGAGCAGTTCTTC. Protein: CATSRGATEQFF.

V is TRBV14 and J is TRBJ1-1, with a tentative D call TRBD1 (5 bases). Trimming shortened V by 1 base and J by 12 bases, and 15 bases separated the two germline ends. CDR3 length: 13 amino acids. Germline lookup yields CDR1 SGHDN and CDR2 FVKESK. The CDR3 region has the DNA TGTGCCAGCAGCCAAGGGGGGAGGGGCGCGACTTTCTTT. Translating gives CASSQGGRGATFF.